The rows below give T cell receptor beta chains drawn from one sample of a study of CD8+ T cells in alopecia areata. Profiling relied on immunoSEQ multiplex PCR, and the TCRdb table lists in-frame clones only, not all of them. The table records 180,000 or so clones, around 63% of them present only once. The sample was CD4+ T cells sorted from blood, taken at week 0. The origin of the receptors is a human donor with alopecia areata. The CDR3 runs from the conserved cysteine through the conserved F or W. Fields, in order: J gene, clone size, D gene, V gene, CDR3 DNA, CDR3 protein. The D gene is left open where the match is weak. Expanded clones get a size class; other rows say once, few or many, or leave the size out.

>TRBJ2-7|-|-|TRBV29-1
TGCAGCGTTGGGGATAGAAAATCTTTTGAGCAGTACTTC
CSVGDRKSFEQYF
>TRBJ2-1|-|-|TRBV25-1
TGTGCCAGCAGTAAACAGGGTCGGCGAGATGAGCAGTTCTTC
CASSKQGRRDEQFF
>TRBJ2-4|-|-|TRBV15
TGTGCCACCAGCAGGCAAACAGGGGGAGGGAACATTCAGTACTTC
CATSRQTGGGNIQYF
>TRBJ1-4|-|TRBD1|TRBV2
TGTGCCAGCAGCTTTACGACAGGGAATGAAAAACTGTTTTTT
CASSFTTGNEKLFF
>TRBJ1-1|few|-|TRBV29-1
TGCAGCGTTGAAGACAGGGGTGAAGCTTTCTTT
CSVEDRGEAFF
>TRBJ2-7|-|-|TRBV7-2
TGTGCCAGCAGCTTAGTTTCCGGAGACGGATCCTACGAGCAGTACTTC
CASSLVSGDGSYEQYF
>TRBJ2-1|-|-|TRBV28
TGTGCCAGCACCACCGGGAATGAGCAGTTCTTC
CASTTGNEQFF
>TRBJ2-7|-|-|TRBV6-1
TGTGCCAGCACCCCGGTGGGGGGGCGCGGCGAGCAGTACTTC
CASTPVGGRGEQYF
>TRBJ2-7|-|-|TRBV18
TGTGCCAGCTCAACAGGAATAGAGCAGTACTTC
CASSTGIEQYF
>TRBJ2-5|-|-|TRBV11-1
TGTGCCAGCAGCGTCGGCTTTTCCCCCCAAGAGACCCAGTACTTC
CASSVGFSPQETQYF
>TRBJ2-1|few|-|TRBV12-5
TGTGCTAGTGGCCCCCTTATCGGGGTGGGTAGTTTCAATGAGCAGTTCTTC
CASGPLIGVGSFNEQFF
>TRBJ2-2|-|-|TRBV19
TGTGCCAGTAGTTATTGGTCGGACGGGGAGCTGTTTTTT
CASSYWSDGELFF
>TRBJ1-2|-|-|TRBV5-6
TGTGCCAGCAACCCCGGGGACCACTATGGCTACACCTTC
CASNPGDHYGYTF
>TRBJ1-1|-|-|TRBV11-1
TGTGCCAGCAGCTGGAGAGGGAGGGGTGACACTGAAGCTTTCTTT
CASSWRGRGDTEAFF
>TRBJ2-6|-|-|TRBV5-1
TGCGCCAGCAGCTTGTTCCTTTCTGGGGCCAACGTCCTGACTTTC
CASSLFLSGANVLTF
>TRBJ2-5|-|-|TRBV29-1
TGCAGCGTTGAAAGACAGGGAGGAGAGACCCAGTACTTC
CSVERQGGETQYF
>TRBJ2-3|-|-|TRBV29-1
TGCAGCGCCGAGAAGCGGGTGTCAGATACGCAGTATTTT
CSAEKRVSDTQYF
>TRBJ1-1|-|-|TRBV29-1
TGCAGCGTGGCGGGGCGAGTCATGGACACTGAAGCTTTCTTT
CSVAGRVMDTEAFF
>TRBJ1-1|-|-|TRBV5-1
TGCGCCAGCAGCCCAAACTCTGGGGGGCGGACTGAAGCTTTCTTT
CASSPNSGGRTEAFF
>TRBJ2-1|-|-|TRBV15
TGTGCCACCAGCAGAGAGGTGGGGGTTTACGAGCAGTTCTTC
CATSREVGVYEQFF
>TRBJ2-5|-|TRBD1|TRBV7-2
TGTGCCAGCAGCTTAGCGACAGGGGGGGAGACCCAGTACTTC
CASSLATGGETQYF
>TRBJ2-7|-|-|TRBV27
TGTGCCAGCAGCATCATCCCAGACTACGAGCAGTACTTC
CASSIIPDYEQYF
>TRBJ1-1|-|-|TRBV15
TGTGCCACCAGCAGTACTCTAGAGAAAGCTTTCTTT
CATSSTLEKAFF
>TRBJ1-2|-|-|TRBV7-2
TGTGCCAGCAGCTTAGAGAACAGGGAAGGCTACACCTTC
CASSLENREGYTF
>TRBJ2-7|-|TRBD1|TRBV29-1
TGCAGCGCTCGACAGGGGGTATACGAGCAGTACTTC
CSARQGVYEQYF
>TRBJ1-1|few|-|TRBV6-5
TGTGCCAGCACCGAGCCGACAGGGAACACTGAAGCTTTCTTT
CASTEPTGNTEAFF
>TRBJ2-3|-|-|TRBV7-2
TGTGCCAGCAGCCGAAAACCAGATACGCAGTATTTT
CASSRKPDTQYF
>TRBJ1-1|-|-|TRBV4-1
TGCGCCAGCAGCCAAGTTTCCGGCACTGAAGCTTTCTTT
CASSQVSGTEAFF
>TRBJ1-6|-|-|TRBV27
TGTGCCAGCAGTCCCCTACAGACAGGCTATAATTCACCCCTCCACTTT
CASSPLQTGYNSPLHF
>TRBJ1-1|-|-|TRBV29-1
TGCAGCGCCCAGTCGGGGGCTCCGGAAACTGAAGCTTTCTTT
CSAQSGAPETEAFF
>TRBJ1-4|-|-|TRBV4-1
TGCGCCAGCAGTCCGGGTGAAAAACTGTTTTTT
CASSPGEKLFF
>TRBJ2-4|few|-|TRBV7-8
TGTGCCAGCAGCTCCTCCGGGAACATTCAGTACTTC
CASSSSGNIQYF
>TRBJ2-3|-|TRBD2|TRBV5-4
TGTGCCAGCAGCTTGGTACTAGCGGGGGCGGATACGCAGTATTTT
CASSLVLAGADTQYF
>TRBJ2-6|-|-|TRBV6-5
TGTGCCACCAGGGCCAACGTCCTGACTTTC
CATRANVLTF
>TRBJ1-2|once|TRBD1|TRBV30
TGTGCCTGGAGAAGGACAGGGGTTGAAGGCTATGGCTACACCTTC
CAWRRTGVEGYGYTF
>TRBJ1-2|-|-|TRBV21-1
TGTGCCAGCAGCAAAGCGGGAGGGTTGGGCTATGGCTACACCTTC
CASSKAGGLGYGYTF
>TRBJ1-6|-|-|TRBV30
TGTGCCTGGAGTGTACGATCAAGGGGTGTCTCACCCCTCCACTTT
CAWSVRSRGVSPLHF
>TRBJ2-2|-|-|TRBV30
TGTGCCTGGAGTGTAGCCACCGGGGAGCTGTTTTTT
CAWSVATGELFF
>TRBJ1-6|-|TRBD1|TRBV12-5
TGTGCTAGTGGTTACGGGACAGTTCCAAATTCACCCCTCCACTTT
CASGYGTVPNSPLHF
>TRBJ1-6|-|TRBD1|TRBV9
TGTGCCAGCAGCGCCCCGGGACAGGGTAATTCACCCCTCCACTTT
CASSAPGQGNSPLHF
>TRBJ2-1|-|-|TRBV29-1
TGCAGCGTTGCCAGATTCGGCAATGAGCAGTTCTTC
CSVARFGNEQFF
>TRBJ2-7|-|TRBD1|TRBV30
TGTGCCTGGAAAAGACAGGGGGGGGAGTACGAGCAGTACTTC
CAWKRQGGEYEQYF
>TRBJ2-7|-|TRBD1|TRBV29-1
TGCAGCGTTGAAGTACAGGGGGCGAAAGACGAGCAGTACTTC
CSVEVQGAKDEQYF
>TRBJ2-3|-|-|TRBV6-6
TGTGCCAGCACCCCGACCCAGACAGCAGATACGCAGTATTTT
CASTPTQTADTQYF